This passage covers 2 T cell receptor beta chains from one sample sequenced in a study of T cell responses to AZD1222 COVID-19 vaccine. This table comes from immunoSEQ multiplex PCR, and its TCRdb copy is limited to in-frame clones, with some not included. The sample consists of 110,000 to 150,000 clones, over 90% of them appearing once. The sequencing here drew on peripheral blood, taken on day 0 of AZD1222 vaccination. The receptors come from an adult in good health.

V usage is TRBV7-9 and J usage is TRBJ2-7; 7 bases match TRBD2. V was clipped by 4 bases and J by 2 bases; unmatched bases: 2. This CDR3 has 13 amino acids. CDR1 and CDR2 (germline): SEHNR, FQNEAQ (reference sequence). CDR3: CASSSGGAYEQYF. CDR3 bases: TGTGCCAGCAGCTCTGGGGGGGCCTACGAGCAGTACTTC.

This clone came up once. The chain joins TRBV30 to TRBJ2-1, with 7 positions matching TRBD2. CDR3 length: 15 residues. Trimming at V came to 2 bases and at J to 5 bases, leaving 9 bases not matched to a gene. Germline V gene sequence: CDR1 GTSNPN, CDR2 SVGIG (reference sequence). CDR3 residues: CAWSPDWEGNNEQFF. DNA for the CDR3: TGTGCCTGGAGTCCGGACTGGGAGGGCAACAATGAGCAGTTCTTC.